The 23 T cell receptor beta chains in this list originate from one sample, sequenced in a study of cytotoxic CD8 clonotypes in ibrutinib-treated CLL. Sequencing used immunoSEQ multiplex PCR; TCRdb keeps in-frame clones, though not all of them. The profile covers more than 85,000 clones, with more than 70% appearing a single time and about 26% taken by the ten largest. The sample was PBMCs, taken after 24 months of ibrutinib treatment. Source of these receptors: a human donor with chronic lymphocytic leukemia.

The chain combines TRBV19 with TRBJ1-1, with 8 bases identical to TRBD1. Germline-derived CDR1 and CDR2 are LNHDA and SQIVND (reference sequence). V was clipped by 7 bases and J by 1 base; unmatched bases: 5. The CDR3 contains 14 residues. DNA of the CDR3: TGTGCCAGTAAGGAAGGGACAGGGAACACTGAAGCTTTCTTT. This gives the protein CASKEGTGNTEAFF.

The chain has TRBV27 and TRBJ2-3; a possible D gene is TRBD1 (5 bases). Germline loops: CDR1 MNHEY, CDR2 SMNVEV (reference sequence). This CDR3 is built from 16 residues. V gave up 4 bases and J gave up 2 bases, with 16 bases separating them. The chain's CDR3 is CASSWMPDTITDTQYF. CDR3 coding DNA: TGTGCCAGCAGTTGGATGCCGGACACCATCACAGATACGCAGTATTTT.

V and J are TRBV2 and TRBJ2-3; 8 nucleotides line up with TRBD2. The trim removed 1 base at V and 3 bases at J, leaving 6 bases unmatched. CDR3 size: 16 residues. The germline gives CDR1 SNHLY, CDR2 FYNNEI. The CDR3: CASSEVLAEGTDTQYF. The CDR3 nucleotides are TGTGCCAGCAGTGAAGTACTAGCGGAGGGGACAGATACGCAGTATTTT.

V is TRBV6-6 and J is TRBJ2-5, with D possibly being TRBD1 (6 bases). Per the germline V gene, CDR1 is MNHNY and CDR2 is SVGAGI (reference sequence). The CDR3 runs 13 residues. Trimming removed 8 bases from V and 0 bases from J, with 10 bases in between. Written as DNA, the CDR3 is TGTGCCAGCGAAAGGGGGTACCAAGAGACCCAGTACTTC. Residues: CASERGYQETQYF.

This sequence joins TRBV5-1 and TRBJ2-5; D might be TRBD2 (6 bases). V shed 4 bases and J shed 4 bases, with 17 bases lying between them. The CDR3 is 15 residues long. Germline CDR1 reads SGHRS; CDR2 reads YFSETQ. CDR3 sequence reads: CASSPSRGGRETQYF. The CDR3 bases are TGCGCCAGCAGCCCTTCAAGGGGAGGAAGAGAGACCCAGTACTTC.

This CDR3 is CASSGGTSGPGSSYNEQFF. CDR3 DNA: TGTGCCAGTAGTGGGGGGACTAGCGGGCCGGGGAGCTCCTACAATGAGCAGTTCTTC. The chain is built from TRBV19 and TRBJ2-1; 12 nucleotides match TRBD2. Germline lookup yields CDR1 LNHDA and CDR2 SQIVND (reference sequence). J was trimmed by 0 bases and V by 5 bases; bases with no gene match: 11. The CDR3 is made up of 19 amino acids.

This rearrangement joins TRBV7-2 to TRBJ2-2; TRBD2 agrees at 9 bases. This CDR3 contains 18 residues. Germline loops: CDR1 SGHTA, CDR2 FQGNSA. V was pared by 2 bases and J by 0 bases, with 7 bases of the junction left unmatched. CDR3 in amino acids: CASSLRASGASNTGELFF. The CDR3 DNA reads TGTGCCAGCAGCTTACGGGCTAGCGGGGCCTCGAACACCGGGGAGCTGTTTTTT.

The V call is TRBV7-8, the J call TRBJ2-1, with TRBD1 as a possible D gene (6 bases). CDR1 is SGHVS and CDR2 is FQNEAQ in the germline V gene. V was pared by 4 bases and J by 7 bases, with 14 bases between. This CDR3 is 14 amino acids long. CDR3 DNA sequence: TGTGCCAGCAGCTACAGGGACGCGACTAATGAGCAGTTCTTC. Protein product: CASSYRDATNEQFF.

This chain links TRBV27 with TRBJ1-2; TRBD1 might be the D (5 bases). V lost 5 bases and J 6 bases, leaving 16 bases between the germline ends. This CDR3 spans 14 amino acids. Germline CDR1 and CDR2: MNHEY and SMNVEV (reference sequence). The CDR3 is CASSIRQGIHGYTF. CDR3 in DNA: TGTGCCAGCAGTATCCGCCAGGGTATACATGGCTACACCTTC.

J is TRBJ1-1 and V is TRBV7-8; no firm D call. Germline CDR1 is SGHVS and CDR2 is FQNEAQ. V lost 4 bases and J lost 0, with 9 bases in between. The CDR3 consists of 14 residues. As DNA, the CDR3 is TGTGCCAGCAGCTCTCCGACGGTGAACACTGAAGCTTTCTTT. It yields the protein CASSSPTVNTEAFF. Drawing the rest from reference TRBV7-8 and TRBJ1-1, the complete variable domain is GAGVSQSPRYKVAKRGQDVALRCDPISGHVSLFWYQQALGQGPEFLTYFQNEAQLDKSGLPSDRFFAERPEGSVSTLKIQRTQQEDSAVYLCASSSPTVNTEAFFGQGTRLTVV.

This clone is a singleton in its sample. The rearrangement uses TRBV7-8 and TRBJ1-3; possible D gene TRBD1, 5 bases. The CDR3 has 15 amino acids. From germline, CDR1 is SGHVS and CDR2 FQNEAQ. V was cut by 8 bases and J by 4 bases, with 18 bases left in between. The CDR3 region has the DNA TGTGCCAGCCGCCGGGGCCCAGATCGAGGAAACACCATATATTTT. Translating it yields CASRRGPDRGNTIYF.

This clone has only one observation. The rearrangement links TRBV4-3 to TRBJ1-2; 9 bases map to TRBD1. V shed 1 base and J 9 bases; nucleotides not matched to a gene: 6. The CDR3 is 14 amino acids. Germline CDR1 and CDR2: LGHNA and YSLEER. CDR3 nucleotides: TGCGCCAGCAGCCAAGGGGACAGGGCTCAAAGCTACACCTTC. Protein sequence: CASSQGDRAQSYTF.

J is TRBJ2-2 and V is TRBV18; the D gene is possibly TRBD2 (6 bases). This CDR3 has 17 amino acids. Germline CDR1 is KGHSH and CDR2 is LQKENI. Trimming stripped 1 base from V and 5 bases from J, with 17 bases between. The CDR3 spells CASSPLGTSSLTGELFF. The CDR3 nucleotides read TGTGCCAGCTCACCACTAGGCACTAGCAGCCTGACCGGGGAGCTGTTTTTT.

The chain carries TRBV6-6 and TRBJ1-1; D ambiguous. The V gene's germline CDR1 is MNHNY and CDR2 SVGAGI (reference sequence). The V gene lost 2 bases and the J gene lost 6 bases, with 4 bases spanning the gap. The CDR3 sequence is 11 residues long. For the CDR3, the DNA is TGTGCCAGCAGTTACGGATCTGAAGCTTTCTTT. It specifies CASSYGSEAFF.

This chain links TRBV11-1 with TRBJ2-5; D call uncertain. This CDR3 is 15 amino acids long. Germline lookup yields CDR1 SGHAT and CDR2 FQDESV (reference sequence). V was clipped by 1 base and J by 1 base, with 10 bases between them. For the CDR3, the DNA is TGTGCCAGCAGCTTAGGGGGAAGGGCCCAAGAGACCCAGTACTTC. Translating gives CASSLGGRAQETQYF.

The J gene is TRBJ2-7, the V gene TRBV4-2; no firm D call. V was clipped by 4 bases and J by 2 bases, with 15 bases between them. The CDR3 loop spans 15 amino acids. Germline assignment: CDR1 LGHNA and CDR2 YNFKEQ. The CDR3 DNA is TGTGCCAGCAGCCCAGAAGCTAGACTGACCTACGAGCAGTACTTC. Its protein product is CASSPEARLTYEQYF.

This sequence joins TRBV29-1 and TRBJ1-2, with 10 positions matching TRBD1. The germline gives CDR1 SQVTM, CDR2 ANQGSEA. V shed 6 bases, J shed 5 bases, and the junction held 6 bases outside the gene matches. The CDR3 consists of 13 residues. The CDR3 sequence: CSVETGGGYGYTF. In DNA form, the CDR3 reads TGCAGCGTAGAGACAGGGGGCGGTTATGGCTACACCTTC. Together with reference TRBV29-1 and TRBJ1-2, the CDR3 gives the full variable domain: SAVISQKPSRDICQRGTSLTIQCQVDSQVTMMFWYRQQPGQSLTLIATANQGSEATYESGFVIDKFPISRPNLTFSTLTVSNMSPEDSSIYLCSVETGGGYGYTFGSGTRLTVV.

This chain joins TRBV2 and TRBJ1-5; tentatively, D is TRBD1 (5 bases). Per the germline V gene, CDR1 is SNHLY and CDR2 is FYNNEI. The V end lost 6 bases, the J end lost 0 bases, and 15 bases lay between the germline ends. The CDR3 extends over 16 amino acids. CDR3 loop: CASRTGTDYSNQPQHF. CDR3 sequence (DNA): TGTGCCAGCAGGACCGGGACGGACTATAGCAATCAGCCCCAGCATTTT.

The DNA of the CDR3 is TGTGCCAGCAGTGGGGGCTATGGCTACACCTTC. It codes for CASSGGYGYTF. This chain joins TRBV27 and TRBJ1-2; D is perhaps TRBD1 (5 bases). Looked up from germline, CDR1 is MNHEY and CDR2 is SMNVEV (reference sequence). The CDR3 sequence is 11 residues long. V dropped 5 bases and J dropped 4 bases, with 5 bases sitting between them.

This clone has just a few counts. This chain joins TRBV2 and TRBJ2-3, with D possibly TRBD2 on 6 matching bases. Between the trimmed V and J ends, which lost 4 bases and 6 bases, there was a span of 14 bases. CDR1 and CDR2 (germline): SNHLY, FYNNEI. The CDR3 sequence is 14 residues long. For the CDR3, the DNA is TGTGCCAGCAGTGTGGGGGGACCGTGGGATACGCAGTATTTT. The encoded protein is CASSVGGPWDTQYF. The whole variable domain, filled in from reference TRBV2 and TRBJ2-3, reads EPEVTQTPSHQVTQMGQEVILRCVPISNHLYFYWYRQILGQKVEFLVSFYNNEISEKSEIFDDQFSVERPDGSNFTLKIRSTKLEDSAMYFCASSVGGPWDTQYFGPGTRLTVL.

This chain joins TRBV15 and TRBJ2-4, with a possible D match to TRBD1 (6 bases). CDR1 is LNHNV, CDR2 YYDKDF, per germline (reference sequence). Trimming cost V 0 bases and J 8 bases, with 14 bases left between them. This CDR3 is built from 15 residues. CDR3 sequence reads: CATSRDQGPHDIQYF. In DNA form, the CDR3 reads TGTGCCACCAGCAGAGACCAGGGGCCGCATGACATTCAGTACTTC.

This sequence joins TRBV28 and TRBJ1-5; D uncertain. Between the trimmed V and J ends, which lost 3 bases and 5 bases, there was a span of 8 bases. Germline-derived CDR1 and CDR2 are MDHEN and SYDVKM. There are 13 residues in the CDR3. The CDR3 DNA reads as TGTGCCAGCAGTTTTGGGCGGGATCAGCCCCAGCATTTT. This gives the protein CASSFGRDQPQHF. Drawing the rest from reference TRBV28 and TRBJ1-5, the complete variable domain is DVKVTQSSRYLVKRTGEKVFLECVQDMDHENMFWYRQDPGLGLRLIYFSYDVKMKEKGDIPEGYSVSREKKERFSLILESASTNQTSMYLCASSFGRDQPQHFGDGTRLSIL.

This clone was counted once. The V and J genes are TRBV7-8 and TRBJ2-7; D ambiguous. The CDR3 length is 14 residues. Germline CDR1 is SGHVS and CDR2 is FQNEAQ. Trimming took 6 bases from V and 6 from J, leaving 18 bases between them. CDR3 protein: CASSYVVESSEQYF. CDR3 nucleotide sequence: TGTGCCAGCAGTTACGTTGTCGAATCAAGCGAGCAGTACTTC.